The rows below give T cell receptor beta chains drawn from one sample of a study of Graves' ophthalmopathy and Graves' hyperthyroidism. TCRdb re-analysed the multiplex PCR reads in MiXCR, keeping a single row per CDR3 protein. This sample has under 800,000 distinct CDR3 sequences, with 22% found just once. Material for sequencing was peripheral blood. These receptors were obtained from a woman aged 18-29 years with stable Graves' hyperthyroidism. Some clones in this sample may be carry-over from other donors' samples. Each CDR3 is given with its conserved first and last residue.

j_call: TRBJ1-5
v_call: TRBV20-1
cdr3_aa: CSAQDRGNNQPQHF

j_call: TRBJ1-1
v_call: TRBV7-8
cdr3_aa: CASSADQGAFF

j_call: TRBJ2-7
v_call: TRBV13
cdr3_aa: CASSSDSGRGIYEQYF

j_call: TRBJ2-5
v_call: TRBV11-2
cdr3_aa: CASSAAPGLEETQYF

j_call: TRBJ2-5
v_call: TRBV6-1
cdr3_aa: CASNRTSMTETQYF

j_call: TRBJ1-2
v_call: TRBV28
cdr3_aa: CASSLTRAHGYTF

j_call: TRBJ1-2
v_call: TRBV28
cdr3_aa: CASMGPGTDYGYTF

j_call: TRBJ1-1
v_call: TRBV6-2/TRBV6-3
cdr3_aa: CASRTSQAKAFF

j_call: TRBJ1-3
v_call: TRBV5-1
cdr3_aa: CASSADEVNTIYF

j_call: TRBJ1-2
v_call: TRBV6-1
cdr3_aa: CASSEGQGPYGYTF

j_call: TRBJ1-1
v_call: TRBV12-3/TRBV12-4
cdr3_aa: CASTRTGPANTEAFF

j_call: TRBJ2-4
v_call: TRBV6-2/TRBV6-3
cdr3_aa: CASFSGAGTSGGTAKNIQYF

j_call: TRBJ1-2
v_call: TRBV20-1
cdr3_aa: CSARPTANYGYTF

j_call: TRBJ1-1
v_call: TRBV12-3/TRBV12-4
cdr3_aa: CASSQFANTEAFF

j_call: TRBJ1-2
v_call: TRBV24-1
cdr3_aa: CATSGPRTGHYGYTF

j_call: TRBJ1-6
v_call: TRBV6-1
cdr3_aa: CASSQGLSTYNSPLHF

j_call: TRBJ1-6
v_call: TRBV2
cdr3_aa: CASSEGGNNSPLHF

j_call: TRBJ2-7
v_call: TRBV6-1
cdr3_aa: CASGDGSLGFYEQYF

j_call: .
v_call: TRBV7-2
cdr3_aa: CASSPDRGGFYEQYF

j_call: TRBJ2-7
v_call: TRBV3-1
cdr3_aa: CASSPRTGGLDEQYF

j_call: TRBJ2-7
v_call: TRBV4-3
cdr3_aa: CASSQDPSGAYEQYF

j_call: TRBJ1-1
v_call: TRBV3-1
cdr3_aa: CASRGGRGRWDTEAFF

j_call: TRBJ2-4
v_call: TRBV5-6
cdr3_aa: CASSLETGNIQYF

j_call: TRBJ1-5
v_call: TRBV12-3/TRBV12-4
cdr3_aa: CASRLGGGSQPQHF

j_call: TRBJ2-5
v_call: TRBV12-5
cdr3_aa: CASGLGLAGAQETQYF

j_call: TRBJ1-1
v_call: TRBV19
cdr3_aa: CASTRGRQGVTEAFF

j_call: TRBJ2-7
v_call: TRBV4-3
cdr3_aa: CASSQGTNPTYEQYF

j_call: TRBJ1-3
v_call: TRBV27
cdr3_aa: CASRSAPGGLSGNTIYF

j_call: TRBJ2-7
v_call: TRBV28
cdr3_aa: CASNRRRASGTYEQYF

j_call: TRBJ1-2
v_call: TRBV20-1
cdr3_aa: CSAAQGAEYGYTF

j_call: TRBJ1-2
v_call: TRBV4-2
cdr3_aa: CASRPQIGGGSYYGYTF

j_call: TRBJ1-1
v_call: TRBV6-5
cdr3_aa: CASSYRGQGPWITEAFF

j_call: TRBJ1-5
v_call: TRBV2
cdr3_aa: CASSSGTGGPQPQHF

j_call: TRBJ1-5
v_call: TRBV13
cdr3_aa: CASSHSTQGLNSNQPQHF

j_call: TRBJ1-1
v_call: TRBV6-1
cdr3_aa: CASTIDKDTEAFF

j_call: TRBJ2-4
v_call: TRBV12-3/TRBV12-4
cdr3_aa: CASSPGGAEGLNIKYF

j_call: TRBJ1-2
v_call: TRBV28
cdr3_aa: CASNLDLANYGYTF

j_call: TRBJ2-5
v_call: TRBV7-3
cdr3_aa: CASSLGTRGPFETQYF

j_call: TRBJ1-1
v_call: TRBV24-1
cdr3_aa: CATSRGGGQTEAFF

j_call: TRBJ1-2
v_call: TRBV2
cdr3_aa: CASSERFYGYTF

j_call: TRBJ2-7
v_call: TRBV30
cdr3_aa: CARSSAAGGPGEQYF

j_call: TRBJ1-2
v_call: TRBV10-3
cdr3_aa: CAITSEHNYGYTF

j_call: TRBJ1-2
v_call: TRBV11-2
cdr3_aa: CASSSIPGANYGYTF

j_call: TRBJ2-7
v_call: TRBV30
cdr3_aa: CAWSVLWGDEQYF

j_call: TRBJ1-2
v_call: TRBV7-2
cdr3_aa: CASRQTDEIYGYTF

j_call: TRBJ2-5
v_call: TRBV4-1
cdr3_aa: CASSHRDRGGETQYF

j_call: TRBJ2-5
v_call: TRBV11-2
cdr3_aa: CASSLAAGGAQYF

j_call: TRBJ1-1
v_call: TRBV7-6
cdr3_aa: CASSLQGVGSEAFF

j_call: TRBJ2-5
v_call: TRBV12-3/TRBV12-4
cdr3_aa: CASRAPSDREETQYF

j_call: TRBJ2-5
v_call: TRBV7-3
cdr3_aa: CASSLTKDSQETQYF